The text below deals with one T cell receptor (beta chain). These data belong to a study of PD-1 blockade in mismatch repair-deficient tumors. Repertoires were generated with immunoSEQ multiplex PCR, while TCRdb's copy carries only in-frame clones and drops some. Among roughly 84,000 clones listed, roughly 80% were seen once. V shed 0 bases, J shed 6 bases, and the junction held 5 bases outside the gene matches. The germline CDR1 and CDR2 sequences are LGHNA and YSLEER. The CDR3 consists of 16 residues. This chain connects TRBV4-3 to TRBJ2-2, with TRBD2 identical over 9 bases. Sequencing was performed on peripheral blood, taken 12 weeks after starting pembrolizumab. The clonotype comes from an adult with mismatch repair-deficient cancer. This CDR3 reads CASSQEAGGPPGELFF. The CDR3 bases are TGCGCCAGCAGCCAAGAGGCGGGAGGGCCGCCCGGGGAGCTGTTTTTT.